This T cell receptor (beta chain) was obtained from a study of T-cell reconstitution after alpha-beta-depleted transplantation in children. Molecular barcoding with unique molecular identifiers was used for the TCRbeta library. TCRdb redid the calling of the PCR reads with MiXCR, one entry per CDR3 protein. The sample records more than 200,000 distinct CDR3 sequences, approximately 9.8% being singletons. Ten or more counts support this clonotype. The TCR originated in a human donor who donated a stem cell graft to a child with SCID. The sample was PBMCs from the stem cell graft donor, taken from the stem cell graft.

This chain's CDR3 is CASSQASGGSATNEKLFF. The CDR3 DNA follows: TGTGCCAGCAGCCAAGCCAGCGGTGGTTCAGCAACTAATGAAAAACTGTTTTTT. The chain couples TRBV4-2 to TRBJ1-4; D uncertain. This CDR3 contains 18 residues. Trimming stripped 1 base from V and 0 bases from J, with 15 bases between. Per the germline V gene, CDR1 is LGHNA and CDR2 is YNFKEQ.